These 4 T cell receptor beta chains were all obtained from the same sample, sequenced in a study of blood T cell repertoires in COVID-19. TCRdb keeps only in-frame clones here, not all; method: immunoSEQ multiplex PCR. Here the sample spans around 160,000 clones, approximately 93% being singletons. The source material was peripheral blood. Receptors originate from a woman aged 55-70 years with COVID-19, enrolled during active disease.

The CDR3 sequence: CASSTTSEQAGNTIYF. The DNA for the CDR3 is TGTGCCAGCAGCACAACCTCGGAGCAAGCTGGAAACACCATATATTTT. The V gene is TRBV7-9, the J gene TRBJ1-3; D remains unclear. The germline gives CDR1 SEHNR, CDR2 FQNEAQ (reference sequence). With 5 bases removed from V and 2 bases from J, the gap between germline ends came to 16 bases. There are 16 residues in the CDR3.

The chain carries TRBV27 and TRBJ1-4, with 8 nucleotides matching TRBD1. This CDR3 is 16 amino acids long. The V gene's germline CDR1 is MNHEY and CDR2 SMNVEV (reference sequence). J gave up 16 bases and V 6 bases, and 22 bases lay outside the gene matches. The CDR3 DNA reads TGTGCCAGCAGACCCGCGAAACCTCAGGGGGCTTATTCGACGTTTTTT. Translated, it gives CASRPAKPQGAYSTFF.

The V call is TRBV4-1, the J call TRBJ1-6; 9 bases map to TRBD1. The V gene end was trimmed by 7 bases and the J gene end by 5 bases; junction bases not matched to a gene: 3. CDR3 length: 14 residues. The germline V gene encodes CDR1 MGHRA and CDR2 YSYEKL. CDR3 sequence (DNA): TGCGCCAGCACCCGGGACAGGGATAATTCACCCCTCCACTTT. The encoded protein is CASTRDRDNSPLHF.

J is TRBJ1-5 and V is TRBV7-2; D is ambiguous. The CDR3 runs to 15 residues. Germline CDR1 and CDR2: SGHTA and FQGNSA. V lost 3 bases and J 2 bases, leaving 11 bases between the germline ends. This chain's CDR3 is CASSLEAGGNQPQHF. The CDR3 DNA sequence: TGTGCCAGCAGCTTGGAAGCGGGTGGCAATCAGCCCCAGCATTTT.